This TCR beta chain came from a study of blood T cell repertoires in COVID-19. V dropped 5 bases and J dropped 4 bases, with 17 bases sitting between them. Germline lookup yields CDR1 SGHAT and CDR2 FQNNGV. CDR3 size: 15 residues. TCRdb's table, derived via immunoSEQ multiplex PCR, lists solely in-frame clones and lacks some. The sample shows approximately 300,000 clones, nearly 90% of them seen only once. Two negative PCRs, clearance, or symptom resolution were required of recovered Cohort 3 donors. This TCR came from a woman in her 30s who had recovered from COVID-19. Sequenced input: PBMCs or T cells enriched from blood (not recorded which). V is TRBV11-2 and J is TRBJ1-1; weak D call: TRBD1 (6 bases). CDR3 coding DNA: TGTGCCAGCAGCCTACTGGGGGGGCTGACCACTGAAGCTTTCTTT. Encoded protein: CASSLLGGLTTEAFF.